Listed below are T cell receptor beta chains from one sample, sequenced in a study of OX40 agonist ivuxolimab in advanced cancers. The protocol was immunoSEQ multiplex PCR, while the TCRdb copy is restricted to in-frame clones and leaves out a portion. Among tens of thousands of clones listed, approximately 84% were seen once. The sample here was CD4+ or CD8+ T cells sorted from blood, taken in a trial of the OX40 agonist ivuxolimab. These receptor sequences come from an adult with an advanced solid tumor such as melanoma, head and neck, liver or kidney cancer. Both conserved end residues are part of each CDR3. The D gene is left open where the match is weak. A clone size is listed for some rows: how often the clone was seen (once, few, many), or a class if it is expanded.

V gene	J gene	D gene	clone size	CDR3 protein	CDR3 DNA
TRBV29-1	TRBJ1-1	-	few	CSVGVTEAFF	TGCAGCGTTGGCGTTACTGAAGCTTTCTTT
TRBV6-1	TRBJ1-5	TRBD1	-	CASSEAGAGGQPQHF	TGTGCCAGCAGTGAAGCGGGGGCAGGGGGACAGCCCCAGCATTTT
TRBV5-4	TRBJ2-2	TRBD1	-	CASSGPRTGGTGELFF	TGTGCCAGCAGCGGTCCCCGTACAGGGGGCACCGGGGAGCTGTTTTTT
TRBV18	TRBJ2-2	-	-	CASSPGPRRTGELFF	TGTGCCAGCTCACCCGGGCCGCGACGGACCGGGGAGCTGTTTTTT
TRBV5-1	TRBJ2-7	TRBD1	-	CASSRTGTSSYEQYF	TGCGCCAGCAGCCGGACAGGAACGAGCTCCTACGAGCAGTACTTC
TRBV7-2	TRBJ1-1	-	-	CASSLVGGGAEAFF	TGTGCCAGCAGCTTAGTAGGGGGAGGCGCTGAAGCTTTCTTT
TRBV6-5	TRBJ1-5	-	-	CASARDPDQPQHF	TGTGCCAGCGCCCGGGACCCCGATCAGCCCCAGCATTTT
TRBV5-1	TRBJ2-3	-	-	CASSLTAFSTDTQYF	TGCGCCAGCAGCTTAACGGCTTTTAGCACAGATACGCAGTATTTT
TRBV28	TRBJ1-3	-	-	CASSSFGSRAGNTIYF	TGTGCCAGCAGTTCCTTCGGGTCTCGGGCTGGAAACACCATATATTTT
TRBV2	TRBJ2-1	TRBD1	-	CASSRDSNNEQFF	TGTGCCAGCAGCCGGGACAGTAACAATGAGCAGTTCTTC
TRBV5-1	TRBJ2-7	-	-	CASSPVSAVGQFPYEQYF	TGCGCCAGCAGCCCAGTCTCCGCGGTCGGACAATTCCCCTACGAGCAGTACTTC
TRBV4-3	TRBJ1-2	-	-	CASGYVDGRWYGYTF	TGCGCCAGCGGTTACGTGGACGGCCGATGGTATGGCTACACCTTC
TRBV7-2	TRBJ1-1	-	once	CASSSDRFGEAFF	TGTGCCAGCAGCTCCGATAGATTTGGTGAAGCTTTCTTT
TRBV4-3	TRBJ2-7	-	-	CASSHSADDYEQYF	TGCGCCAGCAGCCATTCGGCAGACGACTACGAGCAGTACTTC
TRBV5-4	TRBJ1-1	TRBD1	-	CASSWRTGSVTEAFF	TGTGCCAGCAGCTGGCGGACAGGGTCCGTCACTGAAGCTTTCTTT
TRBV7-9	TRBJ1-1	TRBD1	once	CASSLGVGTDTKAFF	TGTGCCAGCAGCTTAGGAGTCGGGACAGATACGAAAGCTTTCTTT
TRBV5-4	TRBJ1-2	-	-	CASSLAPTTGTFGYTF	TGTGCCAGCAGCTTGGCTCCGACGACAGGAACGTTTGGCTACACCTTC
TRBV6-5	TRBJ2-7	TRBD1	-	CASLGQAGEQYF	TGTGCCAGCCTCGGACAGGCGGGCGAGCAGTACTTC
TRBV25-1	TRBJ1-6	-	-	CASSEYRPGSPSPLHF	TGTGCCAGCAGTGAATATAGGCCGGGATCACCCTCACCCCTCCACTTT
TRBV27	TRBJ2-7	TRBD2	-	CASSFIAGREQYF	TGTGCCAGCAGTTTTATAGCGGGCCGGGAGCAGTACTTC
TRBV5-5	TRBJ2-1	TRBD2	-	CASSFRREASYNEQFF	TGTGCCAGCAGCTTCCGGCGGGAGGCCTCCTACAATGAGCAGTTCTTC
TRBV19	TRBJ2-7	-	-	CASSPGQTYEQYF	TGTGCCAGTAGTCCAGGACAGACCTACGAGCAGTACTTC
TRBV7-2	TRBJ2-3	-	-	CASSSRGADTQYF	TGTGCCAGCAGCTCAAGAGGCGCAGATACGCAGTATTTT
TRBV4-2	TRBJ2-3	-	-	CASSWIGGTDTQYF	TGTGCCAGCAGCTGGATCGGGGGTACAGATACGCAGTATTTT
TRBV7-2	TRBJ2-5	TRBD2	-	CASSLDSGVGETQYF	TGTGCCAGCAGCTTAGACAGCGGGGTAGGGGAGACCCAGTACTTC
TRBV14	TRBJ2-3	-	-	CASSPYGGYTDTQYF	TGTGCCAGCAGCCCATACGGAGGTTACACAGATACGCAGTATTTT
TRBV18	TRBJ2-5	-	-	CASSPQRRQETQYF	TGTGCCAGCTCACCACAACGTAGACAAGAGACCCAGTACTTC
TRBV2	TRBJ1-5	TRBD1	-	CASSEEGQGVGQPQHF	TGTGCCAGCAGTGAAGAGGGACAGGGGGTGGGACAGCCCCAGCATTTT